What follows is one TCR beta chain and its context. This table comes from immunoSEQ multiplex PCR, and its TCRdb copy is limited to in-frame clones, with some not included. The table has 150,000 to 170,000 clones, about 83% seen once; the top ten hold about 12%. From germline, CDR1 is SEHNR and CDR2 FQNEAQ (reference sequence). Trimming left V 4 bases short and J 8 bases short, with 11 bases between. The CDR3 length is 13 residues. This specimen comes from a study of blood T cell repertoires in COVID-19. Study context: Acute-phase and convalescent COVID-19 samples originated in the United States, Italy and Spain.

Seattle cases were enrolled at active infection and followed longitudinally. The sequence derives from a woman aged 60-75 years with COVID-19, enrolled during active disease. This rearrangement joins TRBV7-9 to TRBJ1-4; a weak D match, TRBD1 (6 bases). The sequencing input was peripheral blood. The CDR3 DNA sequence: TGTGCCAGCAGCTGGGGGGGGCGCGAAAAACTGTTTTTT. Its translation is CASSWGGREKLFF.